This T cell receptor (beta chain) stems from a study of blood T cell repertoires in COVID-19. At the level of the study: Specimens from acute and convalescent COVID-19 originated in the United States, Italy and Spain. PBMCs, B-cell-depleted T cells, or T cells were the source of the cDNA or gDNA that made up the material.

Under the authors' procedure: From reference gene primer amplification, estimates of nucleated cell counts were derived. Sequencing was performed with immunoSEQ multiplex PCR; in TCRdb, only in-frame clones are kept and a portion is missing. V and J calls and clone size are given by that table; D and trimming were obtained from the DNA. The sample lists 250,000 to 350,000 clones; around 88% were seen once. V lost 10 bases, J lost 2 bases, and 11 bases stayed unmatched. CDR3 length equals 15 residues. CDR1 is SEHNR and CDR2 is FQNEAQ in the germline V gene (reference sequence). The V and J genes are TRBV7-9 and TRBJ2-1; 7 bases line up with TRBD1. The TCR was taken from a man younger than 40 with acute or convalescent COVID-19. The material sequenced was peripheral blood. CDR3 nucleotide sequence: TGTGCCATCCTTTTGGGACAGAGACCCTACAATGAGCAGTTCTTC. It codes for CAILLGQRPYNEQFF.